This TCR beta chain was observed in a study of cytomegalovirus exposure and HLA in healthy donors. Comment on this clone: Its cognate antigen is unknown.

Both 60 Vbeta primers and 13 Jbeta primers went into the PCR. Some clones are missing from TCRdb's copy, which holds only in-frame ones; the method was immunoSEQ multiplex PCR. The sample lists about 150,000 clones, around 80% occurring once. The V gene's germline CDR1 is SGHDN and CDR2 FVKESK. Losses at the gene ends were 2 bases for V and 0 bases for J; bases not matched to a gene: 7. CDR3 length equals 17 residues. Whole-study findings and limits: In a later analysis, TCR beta V- and J-gene trimming showed a link to a missense DCLRE1C variant.

What was sequenced was PBMCs. The clonotype comes from a male donor in good health and CMV-seropositive. The chain recombines TRBV14 with TRBJ2-1, with 7 bases that match TRBD1. The CDR3 reads CASSQLTGVNSYNEQFF. The CDR3 DNA reads as TGTGCCAGCAGCCAACTAACAGGGGTGAACTCCTACAATGAGCAGTTCTTC. The whole variable domain, filled in from reference TRBV14 and TRBJ2-1, reads EAGVTQFPSHSVIEKGQTVTLRCDPISGHDNLYWYRRVMGKEIKFLLHFVKESKQDESGMPNNRFLAERTGGTYSTLKVQPAELEDSGVYFCASSQLTGVNSYNEQFFGPGTRLTVL.